One and the same sample provided the 3 T cell receptor beta chains below, sequenced in a study of TIL therapy for anti-PD-1-resistant metastatic lung cancer. This was the immunoSEQ v3 assay. Using immunoSEQ multiplex PCR, the repertoire was profiled, and TCRdb retains in-frame clones only, with some absent. The profile shows tens of thousands of clones, around 79% of them singletons. Time point noted: pre-treatment sample, taken before nivolumab and TIL therapy. The sequences come from blood, collected at baseline. The receptors here all came from a person aged 25-80 years with non-small cell lung cancer.

The gene calls are TRBV7-2 and TRBJ2-7; D is uncertain. V was cut by 4 bases and J by 2 bases, with 12 bases left in between. This CDR3 spans 14 amino acids. From germline, CDR1 is SGHTA and CDR2 FQGNSA. CDR3 DNA sequence: TGTGCCAGCAGCTCCCCGACGTGGCCCTACGAGCAGTACTTC. This translates into CASSSPTWPYEQYF.

The CDR3 reads CASSLNRGQNTEAFF. As DNA, the CDR3 is TGTGCCAGCAGCCTGAACCGAGGACAGAACACTGAAGCTTTCTTT. This chain joins TRBV28 and TRBJ1-1, with a possible D match to TRBD1 (5 bases). With 6 bases removed from V and 1 base from J, the gap between germline ends came to 15 bases. From germline, CDR1 is MDHEN and CDR2 SYDVKM. This CDR3 is 15 amino acids long.

The chain has TRBV7-9 and TRBJ2-3; 9 positions agree with TRBD1. The CDR3 runs 19 residues. Germline V gene sequence: CDR1 SEHNR, CDR2 FQNEAQ (reference sequence). J gave up 5 bases and V 5 bases, and 20 bases lay outside the gene matches. In DNA form, the CDR3 reads TGTGCCAGCAGCCTTACCCGCGGGACAGGGTATATGATCGAAGATACGCAGTATTTT. Amino acids: CASSLTRGTGYMIEDTQYF. Full variable domain (remainder filled in from reference TRBV7-9 and TRBJ2-3): DTGVSQNPRHKITKRGQNVTFRCDPISEHNRLYWYRQTLGQGPEFLTYFQNEAQLEKSRLLSDRFSAERPKGSFSTLEIQRTEQGDSAMYLCASSLTRGTGYMIEDTQYFGPGTRLTVL.